The 19 T cell receptor beta chains presented below share a single source sample, sequenced in a study of shared clonotypes between healthy human individuals. Assay used: immunoSEQ multiplex PCR; TCRdb lists only in-frame clones, some missing. The table includes about 2.4 million clones, roughly 93% detected once. Specimen: naive CD4+ T cells from PBMCs. The subset was: CD45RA+ positively selected. These receptors all stem from a man younger than 30 in good health. Some clones in this sample may be carry-over from other donors' samples.

V and J are TRBV5-1 and TRBJ2-7; a possible D gene is TRBD2 (6 bases). This CDR3 contains 15 residues. The germline gives CDR1 SGHRS, CDR2 YFSETQ. Between the trimmed V and J ends, which lost 2 bases and 2 bases, there was a span of 14 bases. DNA for the CDR3: TGCGCCAGCAGCTTCCTTCGGGGGATGGCCTACGAGCAGTACTTC. This translates into CASSFLRGMAYEQYF.

The chain recombines TRBV6-5 with TRBJ2-7; 8 nucleotides align to TRBD2. Unmatched junction bases numbered 7, after V lost 8 bases and J lost 1 base. Germline CDR1 MNHEY, CDR2 SVGAGI. The CDR3 covers 14 residues. The DNA for the CDR3 is TGTGCCAGCTTCCCAAGCGGGAGTTCCTACGAGCAGTACTTC. It specifies CASFPSGSSYEQYF.

The chain uses TRBV30 and TRBJ2-1; 13 bases map to TRBD2. CDR1 is GTSNPN, CDR2 SVGIG, per germline (reference sequence). J lost 10 bases, V lost 4 bases, and 10 bases had no gene match. This CDR3 is 15 amino acids long. In nucleotides, the CDR3 is TGTGCCTGGAACCCAGGACTAGCGGGAGTGGAGGAGCAGTTCTTC. Its translation: CAWNPGLAGVEEQFF.

The chain combines TRBV10-1 with TRBJ2-1, with a possible D match to TRBD1 (6 bases). This CDR3 contains 13 residues. Germline V gives CDR1 WNHNN, CDR2 SYGVQD (reference sequence). Trimming stripped 6 bases from V and 8 bases from J, with 14 bases between. CDR3 sequence reads: CASRESGGHEQFF. The CDR3, as DNA: TGCGCCAGCAGAGAGAGTGGGGGCCATGAGCAGTTCTTC.

The chain employs TRBV6-1 and TRBJ1-1, with no clear D. The CDR3 runs to 14 residues. CDR1 and CDR2 (germline): MNHNS, SASEGT. V lost 6 bases, J lost 1 base, and 12 bases lay in between. The CDR3 reads CASRPLGGNTEAFF. The CDR3 DNA reads as TGTGCCAGCAGACCCCTGGGTGGGAACACTGAAGCTTTCTTT.

The rearrangement links TRBV2 to TRBJ2-7; the D is unclear. This CDR3 has 10 amino acids. V was clipped by 4 bases and J by 5 bases, with 3 bases between them. Germline values: CDR1 SNHLY, CDR2 FYNNEI. CDR3 sequence (DNA): TGTGCCAGCAGTGGGGACGAGCAGTACTTC. Protein sequence: CASSGDEQYF.

V gene TRBV11-3 combines with J gene TRBJ2-7; no reliable D call. Germline V gene data show CDR1 as SGHNT and CDR2 as YENEEA. V lost 2 bases to trimming and J lost 5 bases, with 7 bases between them. This CDR3 spans 12 amino acids. In DNA, the CDR3 is TGTGCCAGCAGCTTAAAGGGCCACGAGCAGTACTTC. Its translation is CASSLKGHEQYF.

The chain joins TRBV5-1 to TRBJ2-5; 7 nucleotides agree with TRBD1. The germline CDR1 and CDR2 sequences are SGHRS and YFSETQ. The V and J ends lost 0 bases and 5 bases, in that order; junction bases with no gene match: 7. This CDR3 is built from 15 residues. The CDR3 region is CASSLVPGGRETQYF. CDR3 DNA sequence: TGCGCCAGCAGCTTGGTACCAGGGGGTAGGGAGACCCAGTACTTC.

The rearrangement joins TRBV28 to TRBJ1-5, with TRBD1 identical over 10 bases. This CDR3 is 16 amino acids long. Per the germline V gene, CDR1 is MDHEN and CDR2 is SYDVKM. J was trimmed by 5 bases and V by 4 bases; bases with no gene match: 8. CDR3 in amino acids: CASSSAGTGVHQPQHF. The DNA of the CDR3 is TGTGCCAGCAGTTCGGCCGGGACAGGGGTACATCAGCCCCAGCATTTT.

This sequence joins TRBV29-1 and TRBJ2-7; 7 bases fit TRBD1. V shed 4 bases, J shed 1 base, and the junction held 4 bases outside the gene matches. This CDR3 region has 13 residues. Germline assignment: CDR1 SQVTM and CDR2 ANQGSEA. CDR3 loop: CSVGGTVSYEQYF. The CDR3 region has the DNA TGCAGCGTTGGGGGGACAGTTTCCTACGAGCAGTACTTC.

This clone was picked up one time. The chain employs TRBV15 and TRBJ2-1; no firm D call. Germline values: CDR1 LNHNV, CDR2 YYDKDF (reference sequence). The CDR3 length is 12 residues. Between the trimmed V and J ends, which lost 3 bases and 12 bases, there was a span of 12 bases. CDR3 DNA: TGTGCCACCAGCAGCGAACTTCGGCGGCAGTTCTTC. Protein product: CATSSELRRQFF.

Here the CDR3 DNA reads TGCGCCAGCAGCGGACTAGCATCCGAGCAGTTCTTC. This gives the protein CASSGLASEQFF. This chain joins TRBV10-2 and TRBJ2-1; TRBD2 matches at 8 bases. Germline V gene data show CDR1 as WSHSY and CDR2 as SAAADI. The CDR3 is 12 residues long. V was clipped by 6 bases and J by 10 bases; unmatched bases: 5.

Turning to this clone: The sample carries other DNA sequences with the same CDR3. In nucleotides, the CDR3 is TGTGCCAGCAGTTACTCGGGAGTGAACACTGAAGCTTTCTTT. Its translation: CASSYSGVNTEAFF. The gene calls are TRBV6-5 and TRBJ1-1; unclear D gene. Trimming stripped 0 bases from V and 0 bases from J, with 5 bases between. CDR1 MNHEY and CDR2 SVGAGI come from the germline V gene. The CDR3 has 14 amino acids.

The chain employs TRBV28 and TRBJ1-5; D possibly corresponds to TRBD1 (6 bases). The germline V gene has CDR1 MDHEN and CDR2 SYDVKM. With 0 bases removed from V and 1 base from J, the gap between germline ends came to 13 bases. The CDR3 length is 17 residues. The CDR3 coding sequence is TGTGCCAGCAGTTTATGGAATGGGGGGGCGAGCAATCAGCCCCAGCATTTT. Translation gives CASSLWNGGASNQPQHF.

Only a few counts were recorded for this clone. The V call is TRBV4-1, the J call TRBJ1-2, with a tentative D call TRBD1 (6 bases). There are 14 residues in the CDR3. Trimming took off 0 bases at V and 6 bases at J, with 11 bases between the two ends. Germline V lookup: CDR1 MGHRA, CDR2 YSYEKL. DNA of the CDR3: TGCGCCAGCAGCCAAGATAGGGGGGACGATGGCTACACCTTC. Translation: CASSQDRGDDGYTF.

V is TRBV15 and J is TRBJ2-1; 9 bases fit TRBD2. The CDR3 loop spans 16 amino acids. Germline values: CDR1 LNHNV, CDR2 YYDKDF (reference sequence). The ends lost 5 bases at V and 2 bases at J; junction bases unmatched: 7. This CDR3 reads CATSDSRTSAYNEQFF. The CDR3 DNA follows: TGTGCCACCAGCGACTCTAGGACTAGCGCCTACAATGAGCAGTTCTTC.

Only one count was recorded for this clone. The V gene is TRBV5-1, the J gene TRBJ2-4; tentatively, D is TRBD1 (6 bases). The CDR3 sequence is 16 residues long. V lost 0 bases and J lost 6, with 16 bases in between. Germline-derived CDR1 and CDR2 are SGHRS and YFSETQ. CDR3 sequence (DNA): TGCGCCAGCAGCTTGGGTGATGGGGGCAGGTCAAACATTCAGTACTTC. Its protein product is CASSLGDGGRSNIQYF.

The rearrangement joins TRBV7-6 to TRBJ1-6; no clear D. Trimming removed 5 bases from V and 9 bases from J, with 11 bases in between. The germline CDR1 and CDR2 sequences are SGHVS and FNYEAQ. The CDR3 is 13 residues long. The CDR3 reads CASSGRAPSPLHF. The DNA for the CDR3 is TGTGCCAGCAGCGGCCGAGCGCCTTCACCCCTCCACTTT.

The chain couples TRBV9 to TRBJ2-7; 12 bases agree with TRBD1. The CDR3 totals 14 residues. Germline V gene lookup returns CDR1 SGDLS and CDR2 YYNGEE. The ends lost 4 bases at V and 6 bases at J; junction bases unmatched: 5. The CDR3 region is CASSPGTGGGEQYF. The CDR3 DNA is TGTGCCAGCAGCCCCGGGACAGGGGGCGGCGAGCAGTACTTC.